Here is one TCR beta chain with its context. Antigen specificity is unknown. This entry is derived from a study of cytomegalovirus exposure and HLA in healthy donors. Study-wide findings and caveats: It was approximately 150 TCR beta chains that were listed as cytomegalovirus-associated. It was confirmed in vitro that a few of the CMV-associated chains were specific for CMV antigens. Cytomegalovirus status was reportedly diagnosed by the classifier with high sensitivity and specificity. Most TCR sequences were uncommon, yet certain public TCRs appeared in many donors.

Trimming took 9 bases from V and 7 from J, leaving 12 bases between them. Germline CDR1 is MNHNY and CDR2 is SVGAGI (reference sequence). The CDR3 has 11 residues. Using immunoSEQ multiplex PCR, the repertoire was profiled, and TCRdb retains in-frame clones only, with some absent. The profile shows approximately 60,000 clones, more than 80% of them singletons. The sample comprised PBMCs. The TCR sequence derives from a woman aged 18-30 years in good health and CMV-seronegative. The rearrangement joins TRBV6-6 to TRBJ1-1, with D perhaps matching TRBD1 (6 bases). For the CDR3, the DNA is TGTGCCAGTCGGACAGAAGGTGAAGCTTTCTTT. It translates to CASRTEGEAFF.